Following are 22 T cell receptor beta chains from one sample sequenced in a study of T cell repertoires in cytomegalovirus infection. Antigens for these TCRs are unknown. TCRdb used MiXCR to reprocess the reads, holding one entry per CDR3 protein. The repertoire holds hundreds of thousands of distinct CDR3 sequences, with about 29% as singletons. The material was cultured PBMCs, obtained from culture after CMV antigen stimulation. The source of these receptors is a human donor in good health (CMV status not recorded). Some clones in this sample may be carry-over from other donors' samples.

This clonotype came up a few times. The V call is TRBV6-2 or TRBV6-3, the J call TRBJ1-1, with 11 bases fitting TRBD1. V trimming: 11 bases; J trimming: 0 bases; junction bases outside the gene matches: 5. Germline V gene data show CDR1 as MNHEY and CDR2 as SVGEGT. The CDR3 totals 14 residues. The CDR3 loop reads CASRTGGMNTEAFF. DNA of the CDR3: TGTGCCTCCAGGACAGGGGGCATGAACACTGAAGCTTTCTTT.

The CDR3 sequence: CASSSLTRNSPLHF. The CDR3 bases are TGTGCCAGCAGTTCGCTGACCCGTAATTCACCCCTCCACTTT. The J gene is TRBJ1-6, the V gene TRBV11-1; D remains ambiguous. V was pared by 6 bases and J by 6 bases, with 12 bases between. The CDR3 length is 14 residues. CDR1 and CDR2 from the germline V gene are SGHAT and FQDESV (reference sequence).

This clonotype was detected a few times. V is TRBV20-1 and J is TRBJ2-7; D unclear. The germline CDR1 and CDR2 sequences are DFQATT and SNEGSKA (reference sequence). V lost 5 bases to trimming and J lost 6 bases, with 17 bases between them. There are 13 residues in the CDR3. The CDR3 DNA reads as TGCAGTGCTGTGGGCCTAGAGATCCCCGAGCAGTACTTC. It codes for CSAVGLEIPEQYF.

The chain joins TRBV12-3 or TRBV12-4 to TRBJ2-7; 9 bases map to TRBD1. V shed 4 bases and J 3 bases; nucleotides not matched to a gene: 7. CDR3 length: 15 residues. The CDR3 reads CASSWYGQGRYEQYF. The CDR3, as DNA: TGTGCCAGCAGTTGGTACGGACAGGGGCGCTACGAGCAGTACTTC.

This clonotype was seen at least ten times. The V call is TRBV7-3, the J call TRBJ2-2, with D hard to call. The CDR3 spans 14 residues. The V and J ends lost 0 bases and 5 bases respectively, with 7 bases between them. CDR1 and CDR2 (germline): SGHTA, FQGTGA. CDR3 region: CASSLTGPTGELFF. The CDR3 DNA sequence: TGTGCCAGCAGCTTAACCGGCCCTACCGGGGAGCTGTTTTTT.

The V and J genes are TRBV7-9 and TRBJ2-1; 7 nucleotides align to TRBD2. The CDR3 loop spans 12 amino acids. The ends lost 2 bases at V and 12 bases at J; junction bases unmatched: 4. Germline assignment: CDR1 SEHNR and CDR2 FQNEAQ (reference sequence). The CDR3: CASSLTPGGQFF. The CDR3 bases are TGTGCCAGCAGCTTAACGCCGGGGGGGCAGTTCTTC.

This chain joins TRBV4-3 and TRBJ1-6, with D tentatively TRBD1 (6 bases). Germline CDR1 and CDR2: LGHNA and YSLEER. CDR3 size: 16 residues. V was shortened by 3 bases and J by 10 bases, with 19 bases between the two germline ends. CDR3: CASSHPGGQGRSPLHF. CDR3 nucleotides: TGCGCCAGCAGCCACCCTGGTGGCCAGGGGCGGTCACCCCTCCACTTT.

This clonotype was recorded a few times. This sequence joins TRBV11-2 and TRBJ2-1, with D possibly TRBD2 on 5 matching bases. The length of the CDR3 is 21 residues. The V end lost 2 bases, the J end lost 3 bases, and 29 bases lay between the germline ends. CDR1 is SGHAT and CDR2 is FQNNGV in the germline V gene. The CDR3 DNA follows: TGTGCCAGCAGCTTAAAGACTTCTTATGTAAGGCAGATGAGGGTCTACAATGAGCAGTTCTTC. Its protein product is CASSLKTSYVRQMRVYNEQFF.

This clonotype appeared a few times. This chain connects TRBV7-3 to TRBJ2-1, with TRBD2 identical over 7 bases. With 5 bases clipped from V and 12 bases from J, the junction kept 16 bases outside the gene matches. The CDR3 covers 15 residues. Germline CDR1 SGHTA, CDR2 FQGTGA. The DNA for the CDR3 is TGTGCCAGCAGCCCTCCTGGGGGGGAGGGCCGATGGCAGTTCTTC. Translated: CASSPPGGEGRWQFF.

The rearrangement uses TRBV7-2 and TRBJ2-5; 12 bases match TRBD2. The CDR3 has 15 amino acids. V gave up 5 bases and J gave up 5 bases; unmatched junction bases: 6. The germline gives CDR1 SGHTA, CDR2 FQGNSA. The CDR3 DNA reads as TGTGCCAGCAGCAGAGGACTAGCGGGATATGAGACCCAGTACTTC. This sequence encodes CASSRGLAGYETQYF. Variable domain in full (rest from reference TRBV7-2 and TRBJ2-5): GAGVSQSPSNKVTEKGKDVELRCDPISGHTALYWYRQSLGQGLEFLIYFQGNSAPDKSGLPSDRFSAERTGGSVSTLTIQRTQQEDSAVYLCASSRGLAGYETQYFGPGTRLLVL.

Only a few counts were recorded for this clonotype. The chain has TRBV7-6 and TRBJ2-3, with TRBD1 matching 11 bases. CDR1 and CDR2 (germline): SGHVS, FNYEAQ. Germline trimming cut 3 bases from V and 4 bases from J; bases unmatched to any gene: 9. The CDR3 spans 17 residues. The CDR3 region is CASSFITRTGGADTQYF. CDR3 nucleotides: TGTGCCAGCAGCTTTATTACTCGGACAGGGGGCGCAGATACGCAGTATTTT.

This chain uses TRBV30 with TRBJ1-6; possibly TRBD1 for D (6 bases). Germline values: CDR1 GTSNPN, CDR2 SVGIG (reference sequence). V shed 5 bases and J shed 11 bases, with 16 bases lying between them. This CDR3 is 13 amino acids long. The CDR3 is CAWGGLQVAPLHF. The DNA of the CDR3 is TGTGCCTGGGGGGGCCTCCAAGTGGCACCCCTCCACTTT.

This clonotype was seen more than once but under ten times. The rearrangement links TRBV27 to TRBJ1-1; tentatively, D is TRBD1 (5 bases). Germline V gene lookup returns CDR1 MNHEY and CDR2 SMNVEV (reference sequence). The ends were cut back, 5 bases at V and 8 bases at J, with 9 bases in the middle. The CDR3 covers 11 residues. CDR3 nucleotides: TGTGCCAGCAGTGCAGGGAAGGAAGCTTTCTTT. Amino acids: CASSAGKEAFF.

V usage is TRBV6-9 and J usage is TRBJ1-5, with no clear D. V was trimmed by 7 bases and J by 5 bases, leaving 3 bases between them. Germline-derived CDR1 and CDR2 are MNHGY and SVAAGI. The CDR3 is made up of 10 amino acids. CDR3 residues: CASTHQPQHF. CDR3 sequence (DNA): TGTGCCAGCACCCATCAGCCCCAGCATTTT.

This chain links TRBV5-6 with TRBJ2-5; no reliable D call. The germline V gene has CDR1 SGHDT and CDR2 YYEEEE. Trimming stripped 0 bases from V and 3 bases from J, with 6 bases between. CDR3 length: 13 amino acids. Here the CDR3 reads CASSLAVKETQYF. The DNA of the CDR3 is TGTGCCAGCAGCTTGGCAGTTAAAGAGACCCAGTACTTC.

This clonotype was detected only a few times. This rearrangement joins TRBV27 to TRBJ1-2, with D uncertain. The CDR3 runs 14 residues. V shed 0 bases and J shed 7 bases, with 12 bases lying between them. The germline gives CDR1 MNHEY, CDR2 SMNVEV (reference sequence). This chain's CDR3 is CASSLSRGYFGYTF. CDR3 sequence (DNA): TGTGCCAGCAGTTTATCTCGGGGATATTTTGGCTACACCTTC.

The chain combines TRBV5-4 with TRBJ2-7; the D gene is possibly TRBD1 (6 bases). V was clipped by 5 bases and J by 1 base, with 13 bases between them. The CDR3 extends over 14 amino acids. The germline CDR1 and CDR2 sequences are SGHNT and YYREEE (reference sequence). CDR3 amino acids: CASSQRQVSYEQYF. In DNA form, the CDR3 reads TGTGCCAGCAGTCAGAGACAGGTGTCCTACGAGCAGTACTTC.

The chain joins TRBV23-1 to TRBJ2-1; 13 bases line up with TRBD2. TRBV23-1 is reported as an ORF; its role is uncertain. J was trimmed by 2 bases and V by 3 bases; bases with no gene match: 10. The CDR3 runs to 19 residues. CDR3 nucleotide sequence: TGCGCCAGCAGTCAGTCGAACACTAGCGGGAGGGCCCCCTACAATGAGCAGTTCTTC. It encodes CASSQSNTSGRAPYNEQFF.

This clonotype showed up many times. The chain links TRBV7-9 to TRBJ1-1; a possible D gene is TRBD1 (6 bases). This CDR3 has 15 residues. Germline CDR1 reads SEHNR; CDR2 reads FQNEAQ (reference sequence). V gave up 1 base and J gave up 3 bases, with 12 bases separating them. CDR3 amino acids: CASSLGGGRDTEAFF. DNA for the CDR3: TGTGCCAGCAGCTTAGGGGGGGGCAGGGACACTGAAGCTTTCTTT.

The J gene is TRBJ1-3, the V gene TRBV27, with D possibly matching TRBD1 (6 bases). Germline values: CDR1 MNHEY, CDR2 SMNVEV (reference sequence). The length of the CDR3 is 17 residues. Trimming shortened V by 4 bases and J by 0 bases, and 16 bases separated the two germline ends. The CDR3 spells CASSSGGHILSGNTIYF. DNA for the CDR3: TGTGCCAGCAGTTCCGGGGGGCACATACTCTCTGGAAACACCATATATTTT.

This clonotype was observed at least ten times. This chain uses TRBV7-2 with TRBJ2-5, with 11 bases aligning to TRBD2. The J segment lost 4 bases and the V segment lost 5 bases, leaving 3 bases of the junction unmatched. This CDR3 has 14 residues. Germline assignment: CDR1 SGHTA and CDR2 FQGNSA. CDR3 nucleotides: TGTGCCAGCAGCGCCCTAGCGGGAGGAGAGACCCAGTACTTC. The encoded protein is CASSALAGGETQYF.

The chain recombines TRBV7-3 with TRBJ1-1; no reliable D call. The germline gives CDR1 SGHTA, CDR2 FQGTGA. V gave up 5 bases and J gave up 0 bases, with 7 bases separating them. This CDR3 has 13 residues. The CDR3 coding sequence is TGTGCCAGCAGCCTTCTCATGAACACTGAAGCTTTCTTT. This codes for CASSLLMNTEAFF.